Here is one TCR beta chain with its context. Data came from immunoSEQ multiplex PCR; TCRdb stores just in-frame clones and leaves some out. The table includes 58,000 or so clones, less than 90% detected once. This record comes from a study of OX40 agonist ivuxolimab in advanced cancers. Germline lookup yields CDR1 ENHRY and CDR2 SYGVKD. The CDR3 sequence is 14 residues long. With V trimmed by 5 bases and J by 2 bases, 4 bases remained unmatched. Source: CD4+ or CD8+ T cells sorted from blood, taken in a trial of the OX40 agonist ivuxolimab. The receptor's source is an adult with an advanced solid tumor such as melanoma, head and neck, liver or kidney cancer. The chain is built from TRBV10-3 and TRBJ2-7; 9 bases line up with TRBD2. The CDR3 sequence is CAISPSSGTYEQYF. The CDR3 region has the DNA TGTGCCATCAGTCCCTCTAGCGGGACCTACGAGCAGTACTTC.